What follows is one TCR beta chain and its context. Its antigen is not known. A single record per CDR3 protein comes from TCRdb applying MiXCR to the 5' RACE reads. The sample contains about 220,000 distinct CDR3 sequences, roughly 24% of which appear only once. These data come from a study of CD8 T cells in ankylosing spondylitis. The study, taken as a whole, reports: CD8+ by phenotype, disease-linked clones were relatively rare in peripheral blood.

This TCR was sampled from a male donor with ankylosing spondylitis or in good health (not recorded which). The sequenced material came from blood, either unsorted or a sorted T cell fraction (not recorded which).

The chain's CDR3 is CAMGLGQGVTEAFF. CDR3 bases: TGTGCCATGGGCCTCGGGCAGGGGGTCACTGAAGCTTTCTTT. The rearrangement links TRBV28 to TRBJ1-1; 7 bases align to TRBD1. Unmatched junction bases numbered 12, after V lost 10 bases and J lost 4 bases. Germline V gene data show CDR1 as MDHEN and CDR2 as SYDVKM. The CDR3 is made up of 14 amino acids.